A single sample gave rise to the 10 T cell receptor beta chains below, sequenced in a study of T cells expressing NK-cell markers. Reprocessing the 5' RACE reads, TCRdb reports a single entry for every CDR3 protein and omits DNA. The table counts 150,000 or so distinct CDR3 sequences; more than 35% lies in the top ten. Sequenced material: blood T cells: a sorted CD56 or NKG2C T cell subset, CD4+ or CD8+ T cells, or bulk PBMC T cells (not recorded which). The receptors shown here come from a woman between 45 and 65 years old in good health.

This chain links TRBV24-1 with TRBJ2-1. Per the germline V gene, CDR1 is KGHDR and CDR2 is SFDVKD. There are 15 residues in the CDR3. CDR3 protein: CATSDLQDGRREQFF.

V and J are TRBV4-2 and TRBJ1-3; the D call of TRBD1 rests on TCRdb alone, since no DNA is present to check it. The germline CDR1 and CDR2 sequences are LGHNA and YNFKEQ. This CDR3 has 20 amino acids. Here the CDR3 reads CASSQVGANIPGGSGNTIYF.

The CDR3 sequence is CASSQDTGLAAPRSYNEQFF. This chain links TRBV3-1 with TRBJ2-1; the TCRdb D gene call, TRBD2, has no DNA to confirm it. Germline V CDR1 and CDR2: LGHDT, YNNKEL (reference sequence). The CDR3 is made up of 20 amino acids.

V gene TRBV29-1 combines with J gene TRBJ1-2; TCRdb selects TRBD1, and the lack of DNA leaves this call unchecked. CDR1 and CDR2 from the germline V gene are SQVTM and ANQGSEA. The CDR3 spans 12 residues. The chain's CDR3 is CSGLTGLHGYTF.

The chain combines TRBV10-3 with TRBJ2-2; TCRdb's assignment of TRBD2 cannot be checked, as there is no DNA. Germline V gene data show CDR1 as ENHRY and CDR2 as SYGVKD. This CDR3 contains 14 residues. The CDR3 is CAIHGAGVGGELFF.

This chain connects TRBV4-1 to TRBJ2-3; with no DNA, the TCRdb D assignment of TRBD2 cannot be verified. Looked up from germline, CDR1 is MGHRA and CDR2 is YSYEKL. This CDR3 has 15 amino acids. CDR3 loop: CASSQFAGITDTQYF.

The V call is TRBV15, the J call TRBJ2-5. Germline V gene sequence: CDR1 LNHNV, CDR2 YYDKDF (reference sequence). The CDR3 is 15 amino acids. This CDR3 is CATSRDLSTQETQYF.

This chain links TRBV6-6 with TRBJ2-1; TCRdb reports TRBD1, a call that lacks DNA to check it against. The CDR3 consists of 14 residues. The germline V gene has CDR1 MNHNY and CDR2 SVGAGI (reference sequence). The CDR3 spells CASNQDINYNEQFF.

The chain joins TRBV5-4 to TRBJ2-5; checking the TCRdb D call of TRBD2 is not possible without DNA. The CDR3 totals 14 residues. CDR1 is SGHNT, CDR2 YYREEE, per germline (reference sequence). This chain's CDR3 is CASSGTSGPETQYF. The variable domain in full, completed from reference TRBV5-4 and TRBJ2-5, reads ETGVTQSPTHLIKTRGQQVTLRCSSQSGHNTVSWYQQALGQGPQFIFQYYREEENGRGNFPPRFSGLQFPNYSSELNVNALELDDSALYLCASSGTSGPETQYFGPGTRLLVL.

V usage is TRBV7-7 and J usage is TRBJ2-5; the D call of TRBD1 rests on TCRdb alone, since no DNA is present to check it. The germline gives CDR1 SSHAT, CDR2 FNYEAQ (reference sequence). The CDR3 spans 15 residues. The CDR3 loop reads CASSRYGAAQETQYF.